The 30 T cell receptor beta chains below come from one sample, sequenced in a study of blood T cell repertoires in COVID-19. Some clones are missing from TCRdb's copy, which holds only in-frame ones; the method was immunoSEQ multiplex PCR. The sample records 250,000 to 400,000 clones, about 91% being singletons. Sequenced: peripheral blood. The receptor set was obtained from a woman in her twenties or thirties with COVID-19, enrolled during active disease.

This chain joins TRBV2 and TRBJ1-1, with D tentatively TRBD1 (5 bases). Looked up from germline, CDR1 is SNHLY and CDR2 is FYNNEI. Trimming shortened V by 3 bases and J by 3 bases, and 8 bases separated the two germline ends. The CDR3 is 13 amino acids. CDR3 loop: CASSDWGDTEAFF. CDR3 bases: TGTGCCAGCAGTGATTGGGGCGACACTGAAGCTTTCTTT.

This sequence joins TRBV2 and TRBJ2-1; 11 bases agree with TRBD2. The ends lost 7 bases at V and 6 bases at J; junction bases unmatched: 5. This CDR3 comprises 14 residues. CDR1 and CDR2 (germline): SNHLY, FYNNEI. CDR3: CASIRLAGGNEQFF. The CDR3 bases are TGTGCCAGCATCCGGCTAGCGGGGGGCAATGAGCAGTTCTTC.

The chain links TRBV15 to TRBJ2-1; a weak D match, TRBD2 (6 bases). The CDR3 length is 16 residues. V was pared by 1 base and J by 4 bases, with 14 bases between. Germline V gene sequence: CDR1 LNHNV, CDR2 YYDKDF (reference sequence). CDR3 region: CATSRGRAGPYNEQFF. The CDR3 nucleotides are TGTGCCACCAGCAGAGGACGAGCGGGCCCTTACAATGAGCAGTTCTTC. The variable domain in full, completed from reference TRBV15 and TRBJ2-1, reads DAMVIQNPRYQVTQFGKPVTLSCSQTLNHNVMYWYQQKSSQAPKLLFHYYDKDFNNEADTPDNFQSRRPNTSFCFLDIRSPGLGDTAMYLCATSRGRAGPYNEQFFGPGTRLTVL.

CDR3 in DNA: TGTGCCAGCAGCGCCCGACAGGGGACGAGCCAAGAGACCCAGTACTTC. Translated: CASSARQGTSQETQYF. This chain uses TRBV11-3 with TRBJ2-5; TRBD1 aligns across 8 bases. The germline V gene has CDR1 SGHNT and CDR2 YENEEA. The V gene end was trimmed by 5 bases and the J gene end by 1 base; junction bases not matched to a gene: 9. The CDR3 totals 16 residues.

This clone has more than one count but fewer than ten. This rearrangement joins TRBV5-1 to TRBJ1-1; D ambiguous. CDR1 is SGHRS and CDR2 is YFSETQ in the germline V gene. The germline V and J ends were trimmed by 1 base and 1 base, with 5 bases remaining between them. The CDR3 contains 13 residues. The CDR3, as DNA: TGCGCCAGCAGCTTGACACAGAACACTGAAGCTTTCTTT. This encodes CASSLTQNTEAFF.

The chain carries TRBV7-2 and TRBJ2-1; TRBD1 is a possible D gene (5 bases). The V end lost 1 base, the J end lost 8 bases, and 9 bases lay between the germline ends. The CDR3 has 13 amino acids. Germline loops: CDR1 SGHTA, CDR2 FQGNSA. The CDR3 nucleotides read TGTGCCAGCAGCTTAGGGGGCCGGGATGAGCAGTTCTTC. Amino acid sequence: CASSLGGRDEQFF.

This clone was seen a handful of times. CDR3 sequence reads: CASSLALNQPQHF. The DNA of the CDR3 is TGTGCCAGCAGCTTAGCTTTAAATCAGCCCCAGCATTTT. The rearrangement uses TRBV7-2 and TRBJ1-5; D not resolved. Germline CDR1 SGHTA, CDR2 FQGNSA. Deletions cut 0 bases from V and 4 bases from J, with 4 bases between. This CDR3 spans 13 amino acids.

CDR3 residues: CAISEPYDDRARDGYTF. Here the CDR3 DNA reads TGTGCCATCAGTGAGCCATATGACGACAGGGCAAGGGATGGCTACACCTTC. The chain couples TRBV10-3 to TRBJ1-2, with 7 bases fitting TRBD1. CDR1 is ENHRY and CDR2 is SYGVKD in the germline V gene. V gave up 2 bases and J gave up 6 bases; unmatched junction bases: 15. The CDR3 has 17 residues.

V is TRBV6-5 and J is TRBJ2-3; 7 bases are a match to TRBD2. CDR1 and CDR2 from the germline V gene are MNHEY and SVGAGI. This CDR3 has 14 residues. With V trimmed by 6 bases and J by 8 bases, 11 bases remained unmatched. The CDR3, as DNA: TGTGCCAGCAGCCTCAGCGGGGTCGCCGGTACGCAGTATTTT. This translates into CASSLSGVAGTQYF.

The gene calls are TRBV11-2 and TRBJ1-1; TRBD1 aligns across 7 bases. With V trimmed by 5 bases and J by 7 bases, 7 bases remained unmatched. CDR3 length: 13 residues. Germline V CDR1 and CDR2: SGHAT, FQNNGV. The CDR3 DNA reads as TGTGCCAGCAGCCCGCACAGGGGAAGTGAAGCTTTCTTT. This gives the protein CASSPHRGSEAFF.

The genes are TRBV3-1 (or the pseudogene TRBV3-2) and TRBJ2-1; 8 bases agree with TRBD2. V lost 2 bases and J lost 2; bases outside the gene matches: 2. The length of the CDR3 is 15 residues. Germline V CDR1 and CDR2: LGHDT, YNNKEL (reference sequence). CDR3: CASSQWTSPYNEQFF. The CDR3 DNA sequence: TGTGCCAGCAGCCAATGGACTAGCCCCTACAATGAGCAGTTCTTC.

Comment on this clone: Additional DNA sequences in this sample encode the identical CDR3. The genes are TRBV12-3 or TRBV12-4 and TRBJ1-2; D gene uncertain. The CDR3 runs to 12 residues. V was clipped by 6 bases and J by 4 bases, with 9 bases between them. DNA of the CDR3: TGTGCCAGCAGCAGCGGAACCTATGGCTACACCTTC. It is translated as CASSSGTYGYTF.

There are many counts of this clone. The rearrangement uses TRBV3-1 (or the pseudogene TRBV3-2) and TRBJ2-4, with a weak D call TRBD2 (5 bases). The CDR3 extends over 16 amino acids. Trimming shortened V by 4 bases and J by 0 bases, and 13 bases separated the two germline ends. Looked up from germline, CDR1 is LGHDT and CDR2 is YNNKEL (reference sequence). The CDR3 loop is CASSRTPLGAKNIQYF. The CDR3 bases are TGTGCCAGCAGCCGGACCCCACTAGGAGCCAAAAACATTCAGTACTTC.

V and J are TRBV7-8 and TRBJ2-3, with D hard to call. Per the germline V gene, CDR1 is SGHVS and CDR2 is FQNEAQ. The V and J ends lost 5 bases and 0 bases respectively, with 9 bases between them. The CDR3 runs 14 residues. CDR3 in DNA: TGTGCCAGCAGCCTACCGGGTAGCACAGATACGCAGTATTTT. Its protein is CASSLPGSTDTQYF.

The chain carries TRBV7-9 and TRBJ1-1, with TRBD1 matching over 9 bases. The CDR3 length is 15 residues. CDR1 is SEHNR, CDR2 FQNEAQ, per germline (reference sequence). V dropped 2 bases and J dropped 4; count of bases not matched to a gene: 5. The DNA of the CDR3 is TGTGCCAGCAGCTTACTCGACAGGGGGGGCACTGAAGCTTTCTTT. Translated: CASSLLDRGGTEAFF.

The CDR3 sequence is CASSLGSGTGFPDTQYF. The CDR3 DNA follows: TGTGCCAGCAGCTTAGGGTCTGGGACAGGGTTCCCAGATACGCAGTATTTT. The chain carries TRBV11-3 and TRBJ2-3, with TRBD1 matching over 9 bases. The CDR3 extends over 17 amino acids. CDR1 SGHNT and CDR2 YENEEA come from the germline V gene. Trimming took 1 base from V and 4 from J; bases not matched to a gene: 9.

The sample holds a few counts of this clone. V is TRBV7-9 and J is TRBJ1-2; 10 bases match TRBD1. The V gene's germline CDR1 is SEHNR and CDR2 FQNEAQ (reference sequence). This CDR3 region has 15 residues. V lost 3 bases, J lost 6 bases, and 7 bases stayed unmatched. The CDR3 DNA reads TGTGCCAGCAGCTTGCCGACAGGGGGCTTTAATGGCTACACCTTC. The encoded protein is CASSLPTGGFNGYTF. The variable domain in full, completed from reference TRBV7-9 and TRBJ1-2, reads DTGVSQNPRHKITKRGQNVTFRCDPISEHNRLYWYRQTLGQGPEFLTYFQNEAQLEKSRLLSDRFSAERPKGSFSTLEIQRTEQGDSAMYLCASSLPTGGFNGYTFGSGTRLTVV.

This clone has just a few counts. This chain connects TRBV5-5 to TRBJ1-1; 7 nucleotides align to TRBD1. CDR1 and CDR2 from the germline V gene are SGHKS and YYEKEE (reference sequence). The CDR3 runs to 14 residues. With 3 bases clipped from V and 3 bases from J, the junction kept 5 bases outside the gene matches. CDR3 amino acids: CASSSTGWDTEAFF. CDR3 sequence (DNA): TGTGCCAGCAGCTCGACAGGGTGGGACACTGAAGCTTTCTTT.

This chain joins TRBV4-1 and TRBJ2-3, with D uncertain. Trimming shortened V by 0 bases and J by 0 bases, and 7 bases separated the two germline ends. This CDR3 contains 15 residues. Germline V CDR1 and CDR2: MGHRA, YSYEKL. CDR3 in amino acids: CASSQEAGSTDTQYF. The CDR3 DNA is TGCGCCAGCAGCCAAGAGGCAGGCAGCACAGATACGCAGTATTTT.

This chain connects TRBV7-9 to TRBJ2-2; D is possibly TRBD1 (6 bases). This CDR3 spans 16 amino acids. V was trimmed by 3 bases and J by 7 bases, leaving 18 bases between them. Germline V lookup: CDR1 SEHNR, CDR2 FQNEAQ (reference sequence). The CDR3 spells CASSFGISGAHGELFF. The CDR3 DNA reads as TGTGCCAGCAGCTTCGGTATTTCAGGGGCCCACGGGGAGCTGTTTTTT.

The chain is built from TRBV7-8 and TRBJ2-3, with D maybe TRBD2 (7 bases). Germline V gene data show CDR1 as SGHVS and CDR2 as FQNEAQ. There are 14 residues in the CDR3. Trimming removed 5 bases at V and 4 bases at J, with 13 bases between. The CDR3 reads CASSVAGAPDTQYF. DNA for the CDR3: TGTGCCAGCAGCGTTGCGGGGGCCCCAGATACGCAGTATTTT.

This chain connects TRBV3-1 (or the pseudogene TRBV3-2) to TRBJ2-3; 8 nucleotides match TRBD2. J lost 1 base, V lost 3 bases, and 3 bases had no gene match. CDR1 is LGHDT and CDR2 is YNNKEL in the germline V gene (reference sequence). CDR3 size: 15 residues. The CDR3 DNA reads as TGTGCCAGCAGCCATCATAGCGGGGGCACAGATACGCAGTATTTT. Protein sequence: CASSHHSGGTDTQYF.

The rearrangement uses TRBV5-5 and TRBJ2-1, with D possibly TRBD1 on 6 matching bases. The V end lost 4 bases, the J end lost 4 bases, and 12 bases lay between the germline ends. This CDR3 is 14 amino acids long. Looked up from germline, CDR1 is SGHKS and CDR2 is YYEKEE (reference sequence). Here the CDR3 reads CASSTWGLYNEQFF. CDR3 nucleotide sequence: TGTGCCAGCAGCACTTGGGGGCTGTACAATGAGCAGTTCTTC.

The V call is TRBV28, the J call TRBJ1-2, with D unresolved. Between the trimmed V and J ends, which lost 7 bases and 1 base, there was a span of 10 bases. CDR1 and CDR2 from the germline V gene are MDHEN and SYDVKM. This CDR3 is 13 amino acids long. CDR3 bases: TGTGCCAGCACCCCCGCGAATAACTATGGCTACACCTTC. It translates to CASTPANNYGYTF.

The chain joins TRBV2 to TRBJ1-4, with D maybe TRBD1 (6 bases). CDR3 length: 14 amino acids. From germline, CDR1 is SNHLY and CDR2 FYNNEI. Trimming removed 8 bases at V and 3 bases at J, with 13 bases between. The CDR3 coding sequence is TGTGCCAGCTGCCGACAGGCTCCTAATGAAAAACTGTTTTTT. It translates to CASCRQAPNEKLFF.

This clone was detected many times. The V gene is TRBV19, the J gene TRBJ2-2, with a possible D match to TRBD1 (5 bases). From germline, CDR1 is LNHDA and CDR2 SQIVND (reference sequence). Trimming removed 7 bases from V and 2 bases from J, with 17 bases in between. The CDR3 has 16 residues. The CDR3 DNA reads as TGTGCCAGTACCGCAAGCAGGGTCCTAAACACCGGGGAGCTGTTTTTT. Translation: CASTASRVLNTGELFF.

This clone was counted a few times. This rearrangement joins TRBV28 to TRBJ1-4; D may be TRBD1 (5 bases). V lost 3 bases and J 4 bases, leaving 9 bases between the germline ends. Germline V gives CDR1 MDHEN, CDR2 SYDVKM. This CDR3 contains 14 residues. The CDR3 DNA sequence: TGTGCCAGCAGTTTGACAGTGGTTAATGAAAAACTGTTTTTT. Protein product: CASSLTVVNEKLFF.

The chain recombines TRBV11-2 with TRBJ1-2; D may be TRBD1 (6 bases). Trimming cost V 6 bases and J 5 bases, with 19 bases left between them. The CDR3 extends over 15 amino acids. CDR1 SGHAT and CDR2 FQNNGV come from the germline V gene. CDR3 nucleotide sequence: TGTGCCAGCAGTCCAGGACCAGGACAGATATATGGCTACACCTTC. Translated: CASSPGPGQIYGYTF.

V usage is TRBV5-1 and J usage is TRBJ2-1; 12 bases agree with TRBD2. J was trimmed by 9 bases and V by 6 bases; bases with no gene match: 4. Germline CDR1 reads SGHRS; CDR2 reads YFSETQ. The CDR3 consists of 13 residues. The CDR3 sequence: CASKGLAGSEQFF. CDR3 DNA sequence: TGCGCCAGCAAGGGACTAGCGGGCTCTGAGCAGTTCTTC.

V gene TRBV10-3 combines with J gene TRBJ2-5; D is uncertain. CDR1 ENHRY and CDR2 SYGVKD come from the germline V gene. The CDR3 spans 14 residues. Between the trimmed V and J ends, which lost 0 bases and 2 bases, there was a span of 7 bases. For the CDR3, the DNA is TGTGCCATCAGTGAGTCAAAACAGCAAGAGACCCAGTACTTC. Amino acid sequence: CAISESKQQETQYF.